These T cell receptor beta chains were read from a single sample in a study of T cells in Graves' hyperthyroidism and ophthalmopathy. TCRdb recomputed calls from the multiplex PCR reads with MiXCR, one row per CDR3 protein. The table lists fewer than 850,000 distinct CDR3 sequences, roughly a sixth of them singletons, with roughly 16% in the top ten. Material: blood. These receptors came from a man aged 45 to 65 with Graves' hyperthyroidism. The CDR3 runs from the conserved cysteine through the conserved F or W. Each record gives: D gene, V gene, clone size, J gene, CDR3 protein, CDR3 DNA. D genes are given only for firm matches. Clone size is given for some rows only: seen once, a few or many times, or a class if the clone is expanded.

>TRBD1|TRBV20-1|NA|TRBJ1-4
CSASRQGRQLFF
TGCAGTGCCAGCCGACAGGGTAGGCAACTGTTTTTT
>NA|TRBV20-1|few|TRBJ1-5
CSAKNPDQPQHF
TGCAGTGCTAAAAACCCCGATCAGCCCCAGCATTTT
>TRBD1|TRBV28|many|TRBJ1-1
CASSTPPSGTGGWKAEAFF
TGTGCCAGCAGCACCCCCCCCTCCGGGACAGGGGGCTGGAAGGCTGAAGCTTTCTTT
>TRBD2|TRBV12-3/TRBV12-4|many|TRBJ2-1
CASSFGTSGMSNEQFF
TGTGCCAGCAGTTTCGGGACTAGCGGGATGTCGAATGAGCAGTTCTTC
>NA|TRBV28|few|TRBJ2-7
CASSLLVDEQYF
TGTGCCAGCAGTTTGTTAGTAGACGAGCAGTACTTC
>TRBD1|TRBV11-1|many|TRBJ2-2
CASSLEPGQETGELFF
TGTGCCAGCAGCTTAGAACCGGGACAGGAGACCGGGGAGCTGTTTTTT
>TRBD2|TRBV4-1|NA|TRBJ2-7
CASSQGPSGESYEQYF
TGCGCCAGCAGCCAAGGACCTAGCGGGGAAAGCTACGAGCAGTACTTC
>TRBD2|TRBV28|many|TRBJ2-1
CASSLLGLADSSYNEQFF
TGTGCCAGCAGTTTATTGGGACTAGCGGACAGCTCCTACAATGAGCAGTTCTTC
>NA|TRBV7-3|few|TRBJ1-2
CASSLGPGTNYGYTF
TGTGCCAGCAGCTTAGGACCGGGAACTAACTATGGCTACACCTTC
>TRBD1|TRBV19|NA|TRBJ1-1
CASSIAGQGTTEAFF
TGTGCCAGTAGTATAGCCGGACAGGGTACCACTGAAGCTTTCTTT
>NA|TRBV6-2/TRBV6-3|NA|TRBJ2-7
CASSYFAVGTYEQYF
TGTGCCAGCAGTTACTTCGCGGTCGGAACCTACGAGCAGTACTTC
>NA|TRBV9|NA|TRBJ1-3
CASSVGRGPTSGNTIYF
TGTGCCAGCAGCGTAGGGAGGGGACCCACCTCTGGAAACACCATATATTTT
>NA|TRBV30|NA|TRBJ1-3
CAWEAGNTIYF
TGTGCCTGGGAGGCTGGAAACACCATATATTTT
>TRBD2|TRBV3-1|many|TRBJ2-1
CASSPGLAGVDEQFF
TGTGCCAGCAGTCCGGGACTAGCGGGAGTCGATGAGCAGTTCTTC
>TRBD2|TRBV6-1|many|TRBJ2-7
CASSQNSGSRYEQYF
TGTGCCAGCAGTCAAAATAGCGGGAGCCGCTACGAGCAGTACTTC
>NA|TRBV3-1|NA|TRBJ2-7
CASSQVWAGNFSYEQYF
TGTGCCAGCAGCCAAGTTTGGGCGGGTAACTTTTCCTACGAGCAGTACTTC
>NA|TRBV12-3/TRBV12-4|many|TRBJ1-3
CASMWQNGNTIYF
TGTGCCAGCATGTGGCAGAATGGAAACACCATATATTTT
>NA|TRBV5-5|many|TRBJ1-1
CASSFWQMNTEAFF
TGTGCCAGCAGCTTCTGGCAGATGAACACTGAAGCTTTCTTT
>NA|TRBV7-8|many|TRBJ2-7
CASSVTESSYEQYF
TGTGCCAGCAGCGTGACAGAGAGCTCCTACGAGCAGTACTTC
>NA|TRBV29-1|NA|TRBJ2-7
CSVEGLYHSYEQYF
TGCAGCGTTGAAGGTCTCTACCACTCCTACGAGCAGTACTTC
>NA|TRBV25-1|NA|TRBJ2-1
CASSVPLGGSYNEQFF
TGTGCCAGCAGTGTACCCCTAGGGGGGTCCTACAATGAGCAGTTCTTC
>TRBD2|TRBV2|many|TRBJ2-2
CASGRANTGELFF
TGTGCCAGCGGGAGGGCGAACACCGGGGAGCTGTTTTTT
>NA|TRBV7-8|many|TRBJ2-7
CASSLGANYEQYF
TGTGCCAGCAGCTTAGGGGCCAACTACGAGCAGTACTTC
>NA|TRBV9|many|TRBJ1-1
CASSGGQHTEAFF
TGTGCCAGCAGCGGCGGACAGCACACTGAAGCTTTCTTT
>NA|TRBV12-3/TRBV12-4|NA|TRBJ2-7
CASSLNRRGSYEQYF
TGTGCCAGCAGTCTAAACAGACGCGGATCCTACGAGCAGTACTTC
>NA|TRBV20-1|few|TRBJ1-5
CSARGGGAGNQPQHF
TGCAGTGCTAGAGGGGGGGGGGCAGGCAATCAGCCCCAGCATTTT
>TRBD2|TRBV27|many|TRBJ2-7
CASSFFAGTSSYEQYF
TGTGCCAGCAGTTTCTTTGCCGGGACTAGCAGCTACGAGCAGTACTTC
>NA|TRBV7-2|many|TRBJ1-4
CASSLFGQEKLFF
TGTGCCAGCAGCTTATTTGGACAGGAAAAACTGTTTTTT
>NA|TRBV27|many|TRBJ2-1
CASTPRPLPTYNEQFF
TGTGCCAGCACTCCCCGACCACTACCGACCTACAATGAGCAGTTCTTC
>NA|TRBV28|many|TRBJ2-7
CASSFGPRSGAEQYF
TGTGCCAGCAGTTTCGGGCCCCGGTCGGGGGCCGAGCAGTACTTC
>NA|TRBV20-1|few|TRBJ2-2
CSAKGVSGELFF
TGCAGTGCGAAAGGGGTGAGCGGGGAGCTGTTTTTT
>NA|TRBV3-1|many|TRBJ1-1
CASSHQGQRNTEAFF
TGTGCCAGCAGCCACCAAGGACAAAGGAACACTGAAGCTTTCTTT
>TRBD2|TRBV19|NA|TRBJ2-2
CASMAGANTGELFF
TGTGCCAGTATGGCGGGAGCGAACACCGGGGAGCTGTTTTTT
>TRBD2|TRBV20-1|NA|TRBJ2-1
CSARTSGRFNEQFF
TGCAGTGCTCGAACTAGCGGGAGATTCAATGAGCAGTTCTTC
>TRBD2|TRBV11-2|few|TRBJ2-5
CASSQGLYQETQYF
TGTGCCAGCAGCCAGGGACTATATCAAGAGACCCAGTACTTC
>TRBD1|TRBV11-1|NA|TRBJ2-7
CASSPMPGTGPYEQYF
TGCGCCAGCAGCCCAATGCCCGGGACAGGGCCCTACGAGCAGTACTTC